This T cell receptor beta chain came from a study of blood T cells in healthy people across ages. Notes on the study in general: Reliance upon unsorted PBMCs precluded definitive naive versus antigen-experienced comparison.

Next came a second PCR, run for about 6 to 12 cycles, which used a sample-barcoded 5' primer along with a J-beta primer mix. TCRdb passed the 5' RACE reads through MiXCR, listing each CDR3 protein once. The sample gives approximately 580,000 distinct CDR3 sequences, less than 25% of which show up once; around 10% is in the top ten. Trimming took 0 bases from V and 7 from J, leaving 10 bases between them. The CDR3 runs to 14 residues. Germline assignment: CDR1 SGHDT and CDR2 YYEEEE. This clonotype was observed at least ten times. The target antigen is unknown. Another study also made use of these data, one on T cells of mothers and their children. That work states: Material was donated by three healthy Caucasian mothers and their six children. An overlap that was slightly higher, though non-significant, was seen in related mother-child pairs versus unrelated pairs.

The sequencing input was blood. The clonotype was recovered from a boy aged 10-17 years in good health. The rearrangement uses TRBV5-6 and TRBJ1-4; perhaps TRBD1 as D (6 bases). CDR3 amino acids: CASSLGQAPEKLFF. For the CDR3, the DNA is TGTGCCAGCAGCTTGGGACAGGCACCTGAAAAACTGTTTTTT.